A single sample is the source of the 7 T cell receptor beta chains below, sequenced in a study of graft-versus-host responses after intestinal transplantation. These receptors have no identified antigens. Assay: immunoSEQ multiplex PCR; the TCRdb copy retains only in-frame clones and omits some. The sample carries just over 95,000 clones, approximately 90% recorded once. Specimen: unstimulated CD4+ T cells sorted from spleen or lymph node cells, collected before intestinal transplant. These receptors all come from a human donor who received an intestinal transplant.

CDR3 in DNA: TGTGCCAGCAGTCCCCTTGGGCGGGACCCCTTCGAGCAGTACTTC. Residues: CASSPLGRDPFEQYF. This chain joins TRBV28 and TRBJ2-7, with TRBD2 as a possible D gene (6 bases). Germline V gene lookup returns CDR1 MDHEN and CDR2 SYDVKM. The V gene lost 5 bases and the J gene lost 6 bases, with 20 bases spanning the gap. The CDR3 loop spans 15 amino acids. The full variable domain, its missing parts supplied by reference TRBV28 and TRBJ2-7, is DVKVTQSSRYLVKRTGEKVFLECVQDMDHENMFWYRQDPGLGLRLIYFSYDVKMKEKGDIPEGYSVSREKKERFSLILESASTNQTSMYLCASSPLGRDPFEQYFGPGTRLTVT.

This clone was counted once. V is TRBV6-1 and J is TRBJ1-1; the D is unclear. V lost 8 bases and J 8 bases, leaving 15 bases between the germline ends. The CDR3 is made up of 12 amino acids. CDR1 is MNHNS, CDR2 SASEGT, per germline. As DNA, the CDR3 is TGTGCCAGCCGCAAGGGAGGTGAGGAAGCTTTCTTT. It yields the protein CASRKGGEEAFF.

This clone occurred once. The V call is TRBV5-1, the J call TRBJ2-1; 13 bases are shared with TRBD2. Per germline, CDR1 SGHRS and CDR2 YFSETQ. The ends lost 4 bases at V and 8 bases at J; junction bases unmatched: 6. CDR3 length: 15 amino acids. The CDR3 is CASSPGTSGTDEQFF. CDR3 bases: TGCGCCAGCAGCCCGGGGACTAGCGGGACCGATGAGCAGTTCTTC.

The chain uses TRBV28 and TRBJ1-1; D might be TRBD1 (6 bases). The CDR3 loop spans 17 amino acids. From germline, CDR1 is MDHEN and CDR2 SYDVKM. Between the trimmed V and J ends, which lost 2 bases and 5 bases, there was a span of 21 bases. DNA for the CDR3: TGTGCCAGCAGTTTAGTGGGTTCGGGGGGCCGACGGACTGAAGCTTTCTTT. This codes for CASSLVGSGGRRTEAFF.

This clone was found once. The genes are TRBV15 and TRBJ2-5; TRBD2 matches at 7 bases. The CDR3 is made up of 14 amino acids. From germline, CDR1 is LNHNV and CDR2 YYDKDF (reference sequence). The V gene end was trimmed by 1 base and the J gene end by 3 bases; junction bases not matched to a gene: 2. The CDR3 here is CATSRGLAEETQYF. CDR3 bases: TGTGCCACCAGCAGAGGGCTAGCGGAAGAGACCCAGTACTTC.

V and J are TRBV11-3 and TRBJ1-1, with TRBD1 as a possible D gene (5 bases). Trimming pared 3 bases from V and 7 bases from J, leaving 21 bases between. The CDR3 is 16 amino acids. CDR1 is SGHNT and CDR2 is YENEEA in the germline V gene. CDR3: CASSLGQDKGYSEAFF. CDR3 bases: TGTGCCAGCAGCTTGGGGCAGGATAAAGGCTACAGTGAAGCTTTCTTT. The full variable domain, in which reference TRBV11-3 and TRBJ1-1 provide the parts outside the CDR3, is EAGVVQSPRYKIIEKKQPVAFWCNPISGHNTLYWYLQNLGQGPELLIRYENEEAVDDSQLPKDRFSAERLKGVDSTLKIQPAELGDSAVYLCASSLGQDKGYSEAFFGQGTRLTVV.

The DNA of the CDR3 is TGTGCCAGCTCGATTAAACAGGGAGCGAGAGGCTACACCTTC. This codes for CASSIKQGARGYTF. V usage is TRBV19 and J usage is TRBJ1-2, with D possibly matching TRBD1 (6 bases). The CDR3 totals 14 residues. The germline V gene has CDR1 LNHDA and CDR2 SQIVND (reference sequence). Trimming left V 9 bases short and J 8 bases short, with 22 bases between.